The TCR beta chain described here comes from a study of blood T cells in healthy people across ages. This clonotype was observed a handful of times. The use of a sample-barcoded 5' primer and a J-beta primer mix characterized a second PCR of about 7 to 12 cycles. Per-sample output comprised a minimum of 3 million paired-end reads containing CDR3. Each CDR3 protein is one row after TCRdb ran MiXCR on the 5' RACE reads. The table shows 1.5 million or so distinct CDR3 sequences, with roughly 45% occurring only once. The germline V and J ends were trimmed by 7 bases and 6 bases, with 19 bases remaining between them. CDR3 length equals 14 residues. Looked up from germline, CDR1 is SQVTM and CDR2 is ANQGSEA.

This TCR derives from a woman younger than 30 in good health. The rearrangement links TRBV29-1 to TRBJ2-1, with D perhaps matching TRBD1 or TRBD2 (5 bases each). Sequenced material: blood. The CDR3 nucleotides read TGCAGCGCCGTTGGGGGTGGGGGTACCAATGAGCAGTTCTTC. This codes for CSAVGGGGTNEQFF.